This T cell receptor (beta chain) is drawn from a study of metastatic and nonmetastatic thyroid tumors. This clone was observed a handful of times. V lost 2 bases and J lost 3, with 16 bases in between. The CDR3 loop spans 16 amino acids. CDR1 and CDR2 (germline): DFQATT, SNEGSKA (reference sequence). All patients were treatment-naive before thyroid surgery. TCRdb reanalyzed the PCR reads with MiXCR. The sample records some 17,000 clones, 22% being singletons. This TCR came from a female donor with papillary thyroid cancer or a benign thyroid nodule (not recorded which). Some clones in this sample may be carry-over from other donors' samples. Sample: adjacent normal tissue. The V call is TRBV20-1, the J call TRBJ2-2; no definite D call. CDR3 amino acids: CSARPDPGPHTGELFF. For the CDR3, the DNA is TGCAGTGCTAGACCCGATCCAGGTCCTCACACCGGGGAGCTGTTTTTT.